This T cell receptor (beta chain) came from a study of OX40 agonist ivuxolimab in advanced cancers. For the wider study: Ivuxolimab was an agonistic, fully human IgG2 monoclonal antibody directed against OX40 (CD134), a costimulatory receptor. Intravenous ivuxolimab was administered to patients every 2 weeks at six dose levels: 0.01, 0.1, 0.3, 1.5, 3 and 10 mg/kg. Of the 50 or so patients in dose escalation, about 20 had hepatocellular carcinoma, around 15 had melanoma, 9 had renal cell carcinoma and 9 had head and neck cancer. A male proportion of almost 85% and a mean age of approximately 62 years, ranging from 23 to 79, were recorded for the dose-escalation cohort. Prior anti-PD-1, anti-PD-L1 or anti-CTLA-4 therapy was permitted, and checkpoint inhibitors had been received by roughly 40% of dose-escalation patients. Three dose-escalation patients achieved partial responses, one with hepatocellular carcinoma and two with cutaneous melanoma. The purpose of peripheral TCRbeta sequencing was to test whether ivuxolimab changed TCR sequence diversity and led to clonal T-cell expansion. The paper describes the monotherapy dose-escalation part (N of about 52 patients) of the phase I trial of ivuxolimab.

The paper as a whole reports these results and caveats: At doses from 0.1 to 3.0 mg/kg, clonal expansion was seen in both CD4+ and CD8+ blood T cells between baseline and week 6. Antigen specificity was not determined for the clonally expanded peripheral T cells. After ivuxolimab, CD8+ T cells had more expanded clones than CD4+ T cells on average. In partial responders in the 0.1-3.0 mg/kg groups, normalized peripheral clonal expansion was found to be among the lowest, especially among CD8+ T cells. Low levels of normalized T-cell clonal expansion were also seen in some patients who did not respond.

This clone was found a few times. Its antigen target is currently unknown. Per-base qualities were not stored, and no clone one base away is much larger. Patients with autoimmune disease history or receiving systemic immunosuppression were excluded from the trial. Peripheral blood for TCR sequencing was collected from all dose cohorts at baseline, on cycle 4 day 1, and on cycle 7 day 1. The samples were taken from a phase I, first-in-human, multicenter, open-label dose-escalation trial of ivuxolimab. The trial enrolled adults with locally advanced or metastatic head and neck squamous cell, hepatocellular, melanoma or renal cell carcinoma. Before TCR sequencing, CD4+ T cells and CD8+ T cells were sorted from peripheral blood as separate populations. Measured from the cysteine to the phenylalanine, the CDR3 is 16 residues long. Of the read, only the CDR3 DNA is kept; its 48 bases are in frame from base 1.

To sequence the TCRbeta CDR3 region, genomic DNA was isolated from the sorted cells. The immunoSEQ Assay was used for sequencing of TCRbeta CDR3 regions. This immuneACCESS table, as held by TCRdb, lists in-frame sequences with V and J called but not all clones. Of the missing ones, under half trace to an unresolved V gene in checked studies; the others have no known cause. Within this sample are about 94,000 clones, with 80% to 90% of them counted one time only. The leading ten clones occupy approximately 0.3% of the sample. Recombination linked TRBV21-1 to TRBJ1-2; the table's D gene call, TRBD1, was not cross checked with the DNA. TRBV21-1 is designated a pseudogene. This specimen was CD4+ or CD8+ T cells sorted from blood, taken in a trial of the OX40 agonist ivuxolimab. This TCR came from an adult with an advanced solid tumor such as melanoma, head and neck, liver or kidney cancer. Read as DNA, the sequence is TGTGCCAGCAGCAAAGGGGAAACAGGGGATAGCTATGGCTACACCTTC. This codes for CASSKGETGDSYGYTF.